The 31 T cell receptor beta chains below all came from one sample that was sequenced in a study of T cells in Graves' hyperthyroidism and ophthalmopathy. Amplified regions were TCR beta CDR3 sequences from RNA transcripts. HTBI primers were used for first-round RT-PCR of the TCR CDR3. TCRdb itself ran the multiplex PCR reads through MiXCR, one entry per CDR3 protein. The top ten hold 15% to 20% of the sample, which has about 560,000 distinct CDR3 sequences, over 15% seen once. Material for sequencing was blood. These receptors originate from a woman aged 18-29 years with Graves' hyperthyroidism.

V usage is TRBV9 and J usage is TRBJ2-7, with TRBD1 identical over 9 bases. CDR1 and CDR2 from the germline V gene are SGDLS and YYNGEE. After removal of 1 base from V and 7 bases from J, the junction contained 6 bases not matched to a gene. The CDR3 is 14 residues long. CDR3 sequence: CASSVFTGGGEQYF. In DNA form, the CDR3 reads TGTGCCAGCAGCGTATTTACAGGGGGCGGGGAGCAGTACTTC.

V is TRBV24-1 and J is TRBJ2-1; maybe TRBD1 (5 bases). The germline gives CDR1 KGHDR, CDR2 SFDVKD. The length of the CDR3 is 15 residues. Trimming took off 3 bases at V and 6 bases at J, with 14 bases between the two ends. For the CDR3, the DNA is TGTGCCACCAGTGATATGCAGGGTGGCGGCAATGAGCAGTTCTTC. Translating it yields CATSDMQGGGNEQFF.

This clonotype was detected ten times or more. The chain carries TRBV20-1 and TRBJ1-1; 7 bases line up with TRBD1. This CDR3 is built from 12 residues. J lost 1 base, V lost 7 bases, and 3 bases had no gene match. Per germline, CDR1 DFQATT and CDR2 SNEGSKA (reference sequence). This CDR3 is CSVNRGNTEAFF. For the CDR3, the DNA is TGCAGTGTCAACAGGGGGAACACTGAAGCTTTCTTT.

This clonotype was observed at least ten times. The chain employs TRBV7-8 and TRBJ2-3; possibly TRBD2 for D (5 bases). The length of the CDR3 is 16 residues. Trimming removed 2 bases from V and 2 bases from J, with 14 bases in between. CDR1 is SGHVS and CDR2 is FQNEAQ in the germline V gene. For the CDR3, the DNA is TGTGCCAGCAGCTTAATGGGCGGGCGGGCCACAGATACGCAGTATTTT. This encodes CASSLMGGRATDTQYF.

This clonotype was seen a handful of times. V and J are TRBV18 and TRBJ2-5; 9 nucleotides agree with TRBD2. The CDR3 length is 15 residues. The ends lost 4 bases at V and 2 bases at J; junction bases unmatched: 5. CDR1 is KGHSH, CDR2 LQKENI, per germline. The CDR3 bases are TGTGCCAGCTCACGGCGTAGCGGGAGACAAGAGACCCAGTACTTC. As protein: CASSRRSGRQETQYF. The whole variable domain, remainder taken from reference TRBV18 and TRBJ2-5, is NAGVMQNPRHLVRRRGQEARLRCSPMKGHSHVYWYRQLPEEGLKFMVYLQKENIIDESGMPKERFSAEFPKEGPSILRIQQVVRGDSAAYFCASSRRSGRQETQYFGPGTRLLVL.

This clonotype was seen more than once but under ten times. The gene calls are TRBV4-3 and TRBJ1-6; no definite D call. V shed 0 bases and J shed 5 bases, with 14 bases lying between them. Germline CDR1 and CDR2: LGHNA and YSLEER. This CDR3 has 17 residues. The CDR3 loop is CASSQDLGSLNNSPLHF. The DNA of the CDR3 is TGCGCCAGCAGCCAAGATCTAGGGAGTCTAAATAATTCACCCCTCCACTTT.

The rearrangement joins TRBV4-1 to TRBJ1-2; TRBD1 might be the D (5 bases). Trimming took off 1 base at V and 1 base at J, with 13 bases between the two ends. Germline lookup yields CDR1 MGHRA and CDR2 YSYEKL. This CDR3 is built from 16 residues. The CDR3 DNA is TGCGCCAGCAGCCAAGTTGAGTTGGGGGGTAACTATGGCTACACCTTC. The encoded protein is CASSQVELGGNYGYTF.

This clonotype was counted at least ten times. The gene calls are TRBV12-3 or TRBV12-4 and TRBJ2-3; D unresolved. V was clipped by 3 bases and J by 2 bases, with 12 bases between them. The CDR3 loop spans 15 amino acids. The CDR3 loop is CASSFNARTTDTQYF. In DNA, the CDR3 is TGTGCCAGCAGTTTTAATGCGAGAACCACAGATACGCAGTATTTT.

This clonotype has at least ten counts. This chain links TRBV12-3 or TRBV12-4 with TRBJ2-7; D may correspond to TRBD1 or TRBD2 (5 bases each). There are 12 residues in the CDR3. V was cut by 3 bases and J by 4 bases, with 7 bases left in between. CDR3 sequence reads: CASSFWGYEQYF. CDR3 sequence (DNA): TGTGCCAGCAGTTTTTGGGGGTACGAGCAGTACTTC.

This clonotype turned up a few times. This sequence joins TRBV30 and TRBJ2-1; 11 positions match TRBD2. V was clipped by 0 bases and J by 3 bases; unmatched bases: 10. Germline V gene data show CDR1 as GTSNPN and CDR2 as SVGIG (reference sequence). There are 18 residues in the CDR3. The CDR3 protein is CAWSVFLGLAVIYNEQFF. The CDR3 DNA sequence: TGTGCCTGGAGTGTATTTTTGGGACTAGCGGTGATCTACAATGAGCAGTTCTTC.

This chain links TRBV7-6 with TRBJ2-2, with 7 bases fitting TRBD1. Germline-derived CDR1 and CDR2 are SGHVS and FNYEAQ. The CDR3 has 13 residues. V lost 5 bases, J lost 7 bases, and 4 bases stayed unmatched. CDR3 sequence: CASSQGVIGELFF. CDR3 nucleotide sequence: TGTGCCAGCAGCCAGGGGGTAATCGGGGAGCTGTTTTTT.

The rearrangement uses TRBV7-8 and TRBJ2-3; D not resolved. V gave up 3 bases and J gave up 3 bases, with 10 bases separating them. This CDR3 comprises 14 residues. Germline CDR1 and CDR2: SGHVS and FQNEAQ. The CDR3 loop is CASSFERSTDTQYF. As DNA, the CDR3 is TGTGCCAGCAGCTTTGAGCGCTCGACAGATACGCAGTATTTT.

The V gene is TRBV7-6, the J gene TRBJ2-3; 9 bases map to TRBD2. This CDR3 region has 16 residues. Germline V gives CDR1 SGHVS, CDR2 FNYEAQ. J lost 0 bases, V lost 4 bases, and 5 bases had no gene match. The CDR3 DNA reads as TGTGCCAGCAGCTCTTTGGGACTAGCTAGCACAGATACGCAGTATTTT. Its translation: CASSSLGLASTDTQYF.

V usage is TRBV30 and J usage is TRBJ2-1; a weak D match, TRBD2 (7 bases). The germline V gene has CDR1 GTSNPN and CDR2 SVGIG (reference sequence). Trimming took off 1 base at V and 6 bases at J, with 13 bases between the two ends. The CDR3 runs to 14 residues. This CDR3 reads CAWSEGGGSNEQFF. Written as DNA, the CDR3 is TGTGCCTGGAGTGAGGGGGGCGGGAGCAATGAGCAGTTCTTC.

The chain combines TRBV11-2 with TRBJ2-2; weak D call: TRBD2 (5 bases). Trimming took off 0 bases at V and 8 bases at J, with 7 bases between the two ends. The germline gives CDR1 SGHAT, CDR2 FQNNGV. The CDR3 spans 13 residues. This CDR3 reads CASSLDRGGELFF. CDR3 nucleotides: TGTGCCAGCAGCTTAGATCGCGGGGGGGAGCTGTTTTTT.

This clonotype was counted ten times or more. The V call is TRBV11-1, the J call TRBJ2-1; no clear D gene. The germline gives CDR1 SGHAT, CDR2 FQDESV (reference sequence). The V end was cut by 7 bases, the J end by 9 bases, with 16 bases between. This CDR3 has 13 residues. CDR3 region: CASTNVRVSEQFF. Written as DNA, the CDR3 is TGTGCCAGCACCAACGTACGGGTCAGTGAGCAGTTCTTC.

This clonotype was observed a handful of times. The J gene is TRBJ2-1, the V gene TRBV12-3 or TRBV12-4, with D tentatively TRBD1 or TRBD2 (6 bases each). V was cut by 2 bases and J by 5 bases, with 13 bases left in between. CDR3 size: 15 residues. The CDR3 loop is CASSLWGALHNEQFF. CDR3 coding DNA: TGTGCCAGCAGTTTATGGGGGGCCCTACACAATGAGCAGTTCTTC.

The sample holds many counts of this clonotype. The chain carries TRBV13 and TRBJ1-2; perhaps TRBD1 as D (5 bases). Germline V gives CDR1 PRHDT, CDR2 FYEKMQ (reference sequence). Deletions cut 4 bases from V and 4 bases from J, with 19 bases between. The CDR3 is 16 amino acids. The CDR3 is CASSSSMGELGYGYTF. DNA of the CDR3: TGTGCCAGCAGCTCTAGTATGGGGGAGTTGGGCTATGGCTACACCTTC.

This clonotype has only one observation. A much larger clone is a single base away; this may be a read error. This chain joins TRBV7-2 and TRBJ2-7, with D hard to call. The CDR3 consists of 14 residues. Trimming cost V 7 bases and J 1 base, with 14 bases left between them. Germline V gives CDR1 SGHTA, CDR2 FQGNSA. The CDR3 DNA reads as TGTGCCAGCAACTCAGGCATAGGTTCCTACGAGCAGTACTTC. It yields the protein CASNSGIGSYEQYF.

This chain joins TRBV12-3 or TRBV12-4 and TRBJ1-2; the D gene is possibly TRBD1 (6 bases). V gave up 1 base and J gave up 2 bases, with 14 bases separating them. CDR3 size: 16 residues. This CDR3 reads CASSLVTGPGNYGYTF. The CDR3 DNA reads TGTGCCAGCAGTTTAGTGACAGGCCCGGGGAACTATGGCTACACCTTC.

This clonotype was counted only a few times. The chain is built from TRBV24-1 and TRBJ2-5, with 11 bases that match TRBD1. Germline V gene data show CDR1 as KGHDR and CDR2 as SFDVKD. The CDR3 extends over 15 amino acids. Trimming took 7 bases from V and 5 from J; bases not matched to a gene: 8. The CDR3 nucleotides read TGTGCCACCAGCTTACCGGGACAGGGGGTCGAGACCCAGTACTTC. It codes for CATSLPGQGVETQYF.

This clonotype came up a few times. The genes are TRBV2 and TRBJ2-2; D is uncertain. Trimming removed 8 bases at V and 6 bases at J, with 7 bases between. CDR3 size: 11 residues. Looked up from germline, CDR1 is SNHLY and CDR2 is FYNNEI. The CDR3 region has the DNA TGTGCCAGCCTTGGGGCCGGGGAGCTGTTTTTT. It specifies CASLGAGELFF. Looking up the rest from reference TRBV2 and TRBJ2-2 gives the full variable domain: EPEVTQTPSHQVTQMGQEVILRCVPISNHLYFYWYRQILGQKVEFLVSFYNNEISEKSEIFDDQFSVERPDGSNFTLKIRSTKLEDSAMYFCASLGAGELFFGEGSRLTVL.

The chain uses TRBV29-1 and TRBJ2-5; 8 nucleotides match TRBD1. The junction had 11 bases not matched to a gene; V was cut back by 4 bases and J by 4 bases. Germline assignment: CDR1 SQVTM and CDR2 ANQGSEA. CDR3 length: 15 residues. The CDR3 DNA reads as TGCAGCGTTGTTGGGACAGGAGGTAATCGAGAGACCCAGTACTTC. It is translated as CSVVGTGGNRETQYF.

V is TRBV28 and J is TRBJ2-2, with 8 bases identical to TRBD2. The CDR3 is 18 amino acids. The ends lost 4 bases at V and 4 bases at J; junction bases unmatched: 14. Germline lookup yields CDR1 MDHEN and CDR2 SYDVKM. In nucleotides, the CDR3 is TGTGCCAGCAGTTCCCTCGGGAAGCGGGAGTCCCTCACCGGGGAGCTGTTTTTT. Protein product: CASSSLGKRESLTGELFF. Supplemented by reference TRBV28 and TRBJ2-2, the full variable domain reads DVKVTQSSRYLVKRTGEKVFLECVQDMDHENMFWYRQDPGLGLRLIYFSYDVKMKEKGDIPEGYSVSREKKERFSLILESASTNQTSMYLCASSSLGKRESLTGELFFGEGSRLTVL.

This chain links TRBV12-3 or TRBV12-4 with TRBJ1-5; D uncertain. V lost 6 bases to trimming and J lost 5 bases, with 14 bases between them. This CDR3 has 14 residues. The CDR3 region has the DNA TGTGCCAGCAGCACTGTCTACCGCGATCAGCCCCAGCATTTT. Translating gives CASSTVYRDQPQHF.

J is TRBJ1-5 and V is TRBV15; D not certain. The ends were cut back, 2 bases at V and 4 bases at J, with 6 bases in the middle. The CDR3 contains 13 residues. Germline CDR1 is LNHNV and CDR2 is YYDKDF (reference sequence). DNA of the CDR3: TGTGCCACCAGCAGACGGGTAAATCAGCCCCAGCATTTT. Translating gives CATSRRVNQPQHF.

This clonotype occurred a few times. The chain uses TRBV2 and TRBJ1-5; D is unresolved. The V gene's germline CDR1 is SNHLY and CDR2 FYNNEI. The V and J ends lost 1 base and 2 bases respectively, with 9 bases between them. There are 15 residues in the CDR3. The CDR3 protein is CASSEGRTCNQPQHF. In nucleotides, the CDR3 is TGTGCCAGCAGTGAAGGCCGGACGTGCAATCAGCCCCAGCATTTT.

This clonotype showed up many times. This chain links TRBV6-1 with TRBJ1-2, with TRBD1 matching over 8 bases. This CDR3 has 13 residues. Looked up from germline, CDR1 is MNHNS and CDR2 is SASEGT. J lost 1 base, V lost 6 bases, and 1 base had no gene match. CDR3 region: CASRDRDNYGYTF. As DNA, the CDR3 is TGTGCCAGCAGGGACAGGGATAACTATGGCTACACCTTC.

This clonotype occurred a few times. CDR3 nucleotides: TGCGCCAGCAGCCAGAGGACGGCTCCGAACACTGAAGCTTTCTTT. Amino acid sequence: CASSQRTAPNTEAFF. This rearrangement joins TRBV5-1 to TRBJ1-1; D unclear. The CDR3 is made up of 15 amino acids. The V and J ends lost 4 bases and 1 base respectively, with 14 bases between them. The germline V gene has CDR1 SGHRS and CDR2 YFSETQ. Together with reference TRBV5-1 and TRBJ1-1, the CDR3 gives the full variable domain: KAGVTQTPRYLIKTRGQQVTLSCSPISGHRSVSWYQQTPGQGLQFLFEYFSETQRNKGNFPGRFSGRQFSNSRSEMNVSTLELGDSALYLCASSQRTAPNTEAFFGQGTRLTVV.

This clonotype showed up just a few times. V and J are TRBV7-9 and TRBJ2-5, with TRBD2 identical over 7 bases. V shed 0 bases, J shed 4 bases, and the junction held 8 bases outside the gene matches. Germline V gives CDR1 SEHNR, CDR2 FQNEAQ (reference sequence). This CDR3 is 16 amino acids long. CDR3 DNA: TGTGCCAGCAGCTTAGCACCGGGACCGGGGGGAGAGACCCAGTACTTC. Its translation: CASSLAPGPGGETQYF. Together with reference TRBV7-9 and TRBJ2-5, the CDR3 gives the full variable domain: DTGVSQNPRHKITKRGQNVTFRCDPISEHNRLYWYRQTLGQGPEFLTYFQNEAQLEKSRLLSDRFSAERPKGSFSTLEIQRTEQGDSAMYLCASSLAPGPGGETQYFGPGTRLLVL.

In its sample, this clonotype was seen many times. The V and J genes are TRBV28 and TRBJ1-2, with D hard to call. CDR3 length: 17 amino acids. Germline V lookup: CDR1 MDHEN, CDR2 SYDVKM. Trimming removed 2 bases from V and 0 bases from J, with 16 bases in between. In DNA, the CDR3 is TGTGCCAGCAGTTTACTAATGGCAGGTTCAGCTAACTATGGCTACACCTTC. This codes for CASSLLMAGSANYGYTF.